This TCR beta chain was captured by sequencing in a study of cytomegalovirus exposure and HLA in healthy donors (TCRdb year 2017). With regard to the full study: According to an earlier analysis of a few hundred of the donors, about 190 million T cells yielded approximately 120 million unique TCR beta sequences and around 300 Gb of sequence data. In a later analysis, previously published TCR beta repertoires from 500 to 750 donors were re-analyzed and high-resolution HLA genotyping was added so that TCR occurrence patterns could be studied. High-throughput TCR immunosequencing, statistical association of individual TCRs with disease status, and machine learning were combined to predict cytomegalovirus infection status. All discovery cohort repertoires had been generated using a single sequencing platform. A separate validation cohort of about 110 different subjects was used in addition to the 666-subject first cohort. Genome-wide SNP genotypes for about 55% of the roughly 670 donors were used in a later genetic analysis, which treated that subset as a discovery cohort. Rather than drawing on any new phenotypic data, the later analysis identified candidate immune exposures from TCR beta sequences and the way those sequences occurred across donors. Roughly 290 gigabases of sequencing data and tens of millions of unique TCR sequences made up an early release that covered approximately 620 HLA-typed donors. Both class I and class II loci were covered by HLA typing, at four-digit resolution. Alongside the repertoire data, information on donor age, sex, ethnicity and CMV serostatus was compiled. Of the 300 to 500 genotyped donors, approximately 80% were placed in the genetic ancestry cluster associated with self-reported Caucasian donors. The study was designed to test whether signatures of past pathogen exposure could be identified by cataloging public T cell receptors. An earlier analysis of 500 to 750 of the donors applied high-throughput TCR beta sequencing to assess whether each TCR beta V gene segment acted as functional or pseudogenic. On average, about 240,000 unique TCR beta nucleotide sequences were sequenced per donor among several hundred genotyped donors of the cohort, with 15% to 20% of those sequences being non-productive. The T cell repertoires of 666 subjects were profiled by immunosequencing and related to cytomegalovirus serostatus. The number of donors typed differed by locus, with roughly 629-640 for A, B, C, DRB1 and DQB1, approximately 500 for DQA1, approximately 580 for DPA1, and 472 for DPB1. About five DR-DQ haplotypes were treated as single units for association and clustering because of strong linkage in the cohort.

Measured from the cysteine to the phenylalanine, the CDR3 is 14 residues long. The sequence is cut down to CDR3 DNA, 42 bases in frame from base 1. Trimming takes 1 base from V and 1 base from J, and the germline ends sit 7 bases apart. Taken from the germline V gene (reference sequence), the CDR1 and CDR2 loops are LNHNV and YYDKDF. Comment on this clone: The antigen this receptor binds is unknown. The record has no base qualities; no much larger clone is one base away.

The library was produced with the immunoSEQ multiplex PCR assay. The multiplex PCR relied on a mix of 60 forward primers for TCR Vbeta segments and 13 reverse primers for TCR Jbeta segments. A multiplex PCR assay on genomic DNA amplified the CDR3 region of rearranged TCR beta genes. On the Illumina HiSeq System, the amplified TCR beta libraries were sequenced as 87-base-pair reads. The authors processed their data as follows. A later analysis counted some 74 million unique TCR beta chains across the 500 to 850 repertoires, and some 11 million of these chains were shared by at least two donors. Raw reads were error-corrected and collapsed into unique sequences with a nearest-neighbor algorithm that merged closely related sequences to remove PCR and sequencing errors. Alignment of CDR3 sequences to IMGT reference sequences was used to assign V, D and J gene segments. Each retained sequence needed at least a six-nucleotide match to both a V gene segment and a J gene segment. A rearrangement counted as productive if the CDR3 had no stop codons and remained in frame with V and J, and every other rearrangement counted as non-productive. Following IMGT convention, CDR3 was defined as the stretch from the second conserved V-encoded cysteine up to the conserved J-encoded phenylalanine. The earlier analysis of a few hundred of the donors excluded any sequence lacking an unambiguous match to a single V gene segment. In an earlier analysis of roughly 600 of the donors, a V segment was called functional when productive rearrangements were above 56.7%, and segregating when the standard deviation between donors exceeded 5%. A statistical classification framework was developed to diagnose cytomegalovirus status using the catalog of TCR beta chain sequences. V and J gene assignment, in a later analysis, came from comparing TCR nucleotide sequences with IMGT/GENE-DB human TR gene sequences. Using the TCRdist pipeline, a later analysis assigned CDR3 sequences along with most-parsimonious VDJ recombination scenarios. In a later analysis, each TCR beta chain was defined by its CDR3 amino acid sequence together with its V-gene family, and reads without a unique V-gene family were excluded. As a way to deal with suspected cross-contamination and a sequencing artifact, a later analysis dropped nearly 600 nucleotide sequences that were highly shared and had low generation probability. A later analysis calculated a clonal expansion index for each public chain from normalized within-repertoire ranks of inferred template counts. In a later analysis, generation probabilities were computed with a VDJ recombination model fitted to out-of-frame rearrangements, and the resulting probabilities were checked against IGoR. In a later analysis, TCR-TCR, TCR-HLA and TCR-CMV co-occurrence was scored with hypergeometric tests, and a repertoire-size bias correction was applied to TCR pairs. False discovery rates were estimated in a later analysis by permuting HLA or CMV assignments 20 times. In a later analysis, co-occurring TCRs were grouped with DBSCAN, and TCRdist sequence similarity was added when clustering was performed within HLA-allele-positive subsets. Co-occurrence clustering excluded repertoires with fewer than 30,000 or more than 120,000 public chains, plus five with anomalous nucleotide sharing. TCRdb took this table from immuneACCESS and kept in-frame rearrangements with V and J called. Such tables lack part of the clones; where checked against another copy, unresolved V genes explain under half of the gap, and the rest is unexplained. That table is the source of V, J and clone size, and D and trimming were worked out from the DNA. For this sample the table gives 150,000 to 200,000 clones, of which about 80% were detected only once. The top ten clones comprise approximately 1.4% of the sample.

The cohort comprised hundreds of healthy bone marrow donors. Cohort members were all nominally healthy when sampled, although unrecorded immune exposures were likely present. The donor was CMV seronegative and was included in the group of around 320 seronegative cohort members. A peripheral blood sample was provided by each donor, and peripheral blood mononuclear cells were used for TCR beta sequencing. The Qiagen DNeasy Blood Extraction Kit was used to extract genomic DNA from the blood cell samples. Overall results and qualifications from the work: In the study, about 150 TCR beta chains were listed as associated with cytomegalovirus. The only immune exposure information available for the cohort was CMV serostatus. It was suggested by the authors that the approach could potentially be generalized to other disease states and immunological phenotypes. HLA typing was unavailable for some donors at each locus, so association tests used only the typed subset. Because counts were too low, more than 15 rarely observed V segments, including chromosome 9 orphons, were left out of the earlier analysis of a few hundred of the donors. According to a later genetic analysis, donors in an Asian-associated ancestry cluster had fewer N-insertions in productive TCRs than the approximately 690-donor mean. A later analysis found that HLA-associated TCR beta chains were more clonally expanded and had lower generation probabilities than equally common non-associated chains. Some IMGT-functional V segments, including TRBV6-2 and TRBV6-3, could not be distinguished by the 87-base-pair reads and were therefore excluded. Roughly uniform sequencing depth across donors was assumed in presence/absence analyses, although this assumption may not hold. A cluster of highly shared sequence variants was judged likely to represent a technical artifact of the sequencing pipeline. In a later analysis, around 17,000 TCR beta sequences were associated with specific HLA alleles at a false discovery rate of 0.05. Strong co-occurrence of HLA alleles, especially DR and DQ, made assigning TCR associations to individual alleles difficult. According to a later analysis, most CMV-associated TCR beta chains appeared to be HLA-restricted, and the HLA associations seemed to be driven largely by CMV exposure. In vitro tests confirmed that a few of the cytomegalovirus-associated TCR beta chains recognize cytomegalovirus antigens. According to a later analysis, parvovirus B19, influenza, CMV and Epstein-Barr virus appeared linked to several top co-occurrence clusters. Most TCR sequences were observed very rarely across donors, whereas some public TCRs were present in many individuals. The classifier was reported to diagnose cytomegalovirus status with high specificity and sensitivity in both the original and validation cohorts. A further reported finding was that TCR beta sequences accurately predicted the HLA-A and HLA-B alleles for most subjects in the first cohort. The cohort was sequenced for TCR beta chains only, and without alpha or paired-chain data the features that could be detected were limited. An association between a missense DCLRE1C variant and V-gene and J-gene trimming of TCR beta chains was found in a later genetic analysis and replicated in an independent cohort. Correlated functional status among segregating V segments might reflect linkage disequilibrium, but an unknown experimental factor could not be ruled out. In an earlier analysis of approximately 590 of the donors, most TCR beta V segments were observed in productive rearrangements about 90% or about 30% of the time, broadly matching IMGT annotations. In a later analysis, the rate of TCR association differed among HLA loci, with DRB1 alleles having the most associated TCRs and HLA-C alleles having the fewest.

This sequence was found in a young man in good health and CMV-seronegative. The chain joins TRBV15 to TRBJ2-5, with the identity of the D gene unclear. Specimen: PBMCs. The nucleotide sequence reads as follows: TGTGCCACCAGCAGAGGACACATCCAAGAGACCCAGTACTTC. It specifies CATSRGHIQETQYF. The entire variable domain, with the stretches around the CDR3 drawn from the reference TRBV15 and TRBJ2-5 proteins, is DAMVIQNPRYQVTQFGKPVTLSCSQTLNHNVMYWYQQKSSQAPKLLFHYYDKDFNNEADTPDNFQSRRPNTSFCFLDIRSPGLGDTAMYLCATSRGHIQETQYFGPGTRLLVL.